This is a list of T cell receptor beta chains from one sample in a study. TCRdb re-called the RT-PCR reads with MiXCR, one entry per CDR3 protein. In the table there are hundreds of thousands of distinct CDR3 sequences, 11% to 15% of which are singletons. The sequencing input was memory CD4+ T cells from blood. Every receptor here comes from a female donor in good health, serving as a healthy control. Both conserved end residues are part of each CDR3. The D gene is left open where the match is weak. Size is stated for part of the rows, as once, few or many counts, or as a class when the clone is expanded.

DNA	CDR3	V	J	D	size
TGTGCCAGCAGCTTCACTGGACAGTACACCGGGGAGCTGTTTTTT	CASSFTGQYTGELFF	TRBV5-5	TRBJ2-2	-	few
TGTGCCAGCAGCTATGGACAGGGAGGCTACGAGCAGTACTTC	CASSYGQGGYEQYF	TRBV7-9	TRBJ2-7	TRBD1	-
TGTGCCAGCAGACCCGGGACAGGGGGAAACACTGAAGCTTTCTTT	CASRPGTGGNTEAFF	TRBV7-2	TRBJ1-1	TRBD1	-
TGCGCCAGCAGGGCTAGCGGGAGGGCCGGCACAGATACGCAGTATTTT	CASRASGRAGTDTQYF	TRBV5-1	TRBJ2-3	TRBD2	many
TGTGCCAGCAGCTTCGACGGACTAGCCTACGAGCAGTACTTC	CASSFDGLAYEQYF	TRBV7-2	TRBJ2-7	TRBD2	-
TGTGCCAGCAGCGGGACTAGCGGCACAGATACGCAGTATTTT	CASSGTSGTDTQYF	TRBV7-9	TRBJ2-3	TRBD2	few
TGTGCCAGCAGCCGAGGGGAATATCGCTACGAGCAGTACTTC	CASSRGEYRYEQYF	TRBV5-6	TRBJ2-7	-	-
TGTGCCAGTTCCTCCAGGGGGGGGCAGACCTACGAGCAGTACTTC	CASSSRGGQTYEQYF	TRBV28	TRBJ2-7	-	few
TGTGCCACCCTCCTTTCCAACATGGTCACTGAAGCTTTCTTT	CATLLSNMVTEAFF	TRBV28	TRBJ1-1	-	-
TGCAGTGCTTTCTATACTAGCGGGAGCCATCCGCACTTC	CSAFYTSGSHPHF	TRBV20-1	TRBJ2-7	TRBD2	many
TGTGCCACCAGCAGTTCACTAGCGCCCCAAGAGACCCAGTACTTC	CATSSSLAPQETQYF	TRBV15	TRBJ2-5	TRBD2	-
TGCAGCGTGGCGGGACAGGTAAATCAGCCCCAGCATTTT	CSVAGQVNQPQHF	TRBV29-1	TRBJ1-5	TRBD1	many
TGTGCCAGCAGGGGACAAAAGAGTTCGGTTAACACAGATACGCAGTATTTT	CASRGQKSSVNTDTQYF	TRBV12-3/TRBV12-4	TRBJ2-3	-	few
TGTGCCAGCAGCTTAGCGGGACTCCACTCTGGGGCCAACGTCCTGACTTTC	CASSLAGLHSGANVLTF	TRBV7-2	TRBJ2-6	-	few
TGTGCCAGCAGAGGAGCTTACACCTACGAGCAGTACTTC	CASRGAYTYEQYF	TRBV6-5	TRBJ2-7	-	many
TGCGCCAGCCCCTACGAGCAGTACTTC	CASPYEQYF	TRBV5-1	TRBJ2-7	-	many